This passage covers 17 T cell receptor beta chains from one sample sequenced in a study of identical twins. MiXCR, run by TCRdb on the 5' RACE reads, gives a single entry per CDR3 protein. The top ten hold roughly 1.5% of the sample, which has about 890,000 distinct CDR3 sequences, around 12% seen once. The sample was also reused in another study, on yellow fever vaccine responses in identical twins.

The sequenced material came from PBMCs. The origin of the receptors is a woman between 18 and 29 years old in good health.

In its sample, this clonotype was seen many times. V gene TRBV6-6 combines with J gene TRBJ1-6; D may be TRBD1 (5 bases). Germline-derived CDR1 and CDR2 are MNHNY and SVGAGI (reference sequence). V dropped 9 bases and J dropped 8 bases, with 14 bases sitting between them. The CDR3 consists of 13 residues. The CDR3: CASAQGVDSPLHF. CDR3 nucleotides: TGTGCCAGTGCTCAGGGAGTGGATTCACCCCTCCACTTT.

This clonotype came up a few times. This chain links TRBV11-2 with TRBJ2-5; 9 nucleotides agree with TRBD2. CDR3 length equals 19 residues. V lost 2 bases, J lost 5 bases, and 18 bases stayed unmatched. CDR1 is SGHAT, CDR2 FQNNGV, per germline. The CDR3 loop is CASSLFPRGGPREYETQYF. For the CDR3, the DNA is TGTGCCAGCAGCTTATTTCCGCGGGGGGGCCCGCGGGAGTATGAGACCCAGTACTTC.

This clonotype showed up many times. The rearrangement joins TRBV11-2 to TRBJ2-1; 9 nucleotides line up with TRBD2. There are 16 residues in the CDR3. The germline gives CDR1 SGHAT, CDR2 FQNNGV. Unmatched junction bases numbered 9, after V lost 3 bases and J lost 6 bases. The CDR3 loop reads CASSLGGGAVFNEQFF. The CDR3 bases are TGTGCCAGCAGCTTGGGCGGGGGGGCTGTCTTCAATGAGCAGTTCTTC.

The rearrangement links TRBV27 to TRBJ1-1; D remains ambiguous. Germline V gene sequence: CDR1 MNHEY, CDR2 SMNVEV (reference sequence). The CDR3 covers 14 residues. The V gene lost 4 bases and the J gene lost 1 base, with 10 bases spanning the gap. Here the CDR3 reads CASSWRNPNTEAFF. The CDR3 nucleotides are TGTGCCAGCAGTTGGCGGAATCCGAACACTGAAGCTTTCTTT.

At least ten counts were recorded for this clonotype. The chain has TRBV5-1 and TRBJ2-1; no firm D call. Trimming pared 0 bases from V and 7 bases from J, leaving 17 bases between. Germline V gives CDR1 SGHRS, CDR2 YFSETQ. The CDR3 covers 16 residues. DNA for the CDR3: TGCGCCAGCAGCTTGGCCGGTAGTTGGTCGTATAATGAGCAGTTCTTC. Amino acids: CASSLAGSWSYNEQFF.

For the CDR3, the DNA is TGTGCCAGCAGCAAGCTACCCGGGACTAGCGGATACAATGAGCAGTTCTTC. As protein: CASSKLPGTSGYNEQFF. V and J are TRBV5-5 and TRBJ2-1, with 11 bases aligning to TRBD2. Looked up from germline, CDR1 is SGHKS and CDR2 is YYEKEE (reference sequence). Germline trimming cut 4 bases from V and 4 bases from J; bases unmatched to any gene: 10. The CDR3 runs to 17 residues.

This clonotype occurred a few times. CDR3 DNA sequence: TGCAGCGCCGAGGGGGTTACTGGCTACGAGCAGTACTTC. Its protein product is CSAEGVTGYEQYF. The chain has TRBV29-1 and TRBJ2-7; maybe TRBD1 (6 bases). CDR1 is SQVTM, CDR2 ANQGSEA, per germline. This CDR3 spans 13 amino acids. V was trimmed by 7 bases and J by 3 bases, leaving 16 bases between them.

To note about this clonotype: The junction departs from the called germline gene at one end, perhaps through a read error. The genes are TRBV7-4 and TRBJ2-3; the D gene is possibly TRBD2 (7 bases). Germline V gene lookup returns CDR1 SGHVT and CDR2 SQSDAQ. The CDR3 runs to 18 residues. CDR3 residues: CTSSLAVVAGAPTDTQYF. In DNA form, the CDR3 reads TGTACCAGCAGTTTAGCTGTCGTGGCGGGGGCTCCCACAGATACGCAGTATTTT.

Of note for this clonotype: This may be a read error, as it is one base from a much larger clone. The rearrangement links TRBV10-3 to TRBJ1-1; no definite D call. The germline gives CDR1 ENHRY, CDR2 SYGVKD. Trimming shortened V by 2 bases and J by 1 base, and 5 bases separated the two germline ends. The CDR3 is 13 amino acids. CDR3 nucleotide sequence: TGTGCCATCAGTGAGGGTTGGAACACTGAAGCTTTCTTT. Translating it yields CAISEGWNTEAFF.

Of note for this clonotype: This may arise from a read error, as a much more abundant clone is one base away. CDR3 bases: TGTGCCAGCAGCTTATACAATTCCTACGAGCAGTACTTC. Translated, it gives CASSLYNSYEQYF. The gene calls are TRBV7-9 and TRBJ2-7; no firm D call. CDR3 size: 13 residues. Germline V gene lookup returns CDR1 SEHNR and CDR2 FQNEAQ (reference sequence). Trimming stripped 2 bases from V and 1 base from J, with 6 bases between.

The chain is built from TRBV15 and TRBJ1-5, with a tentative D call TRBD1 (5 bases). Per the germline V gene, CDR1 is LNHNV and CDR2 is YYDKDF (reference sequence). This CDR3 has 15 residues. V lost 1 base, J lost 3 bases, and 10 bases lay in between. The CDR3 DNA sequence: TGTGCCACCAGCAGAGGTGGGGGTTACAATCAGCCCCAGCATTTT. It codes for CATSRGGGYNQPQHF.

This clonotype was picked up a small number of times. This rearrangement joins TRBV7-2 to TRBJ1-2; D is possibly TRBD1 (6 bases). Trimming cost V 3 bases and J 8 bases, with 16 bases left between them. The germline CDR1 and CDR2 sequences are SGHTA and FQGNSA. The CDR3 contains 14 residues. The DNA for the CDR3 is TGTGCCAGCAGCTTCGGAACAGGGCCTCGGGGCTACACCTTC. It specifies CASSFGTGPRGYTF.

There are many counts of this clonotype. This rearrangement joins TRBV3-1 to TRBJ2-2, with a possible D match to TRBD1 (6 bases). The CDR3 has 14 amino acids. Germline V CDR1 and CDR2: LGHDT, YNNKEL (reference sequence). Between the trimmed V and J ends, which lost 9 bases and 2 bases, there was a span of 13 bases. CDR3 protein: CASNLRGNTGELFF. Written as DNA, the CDR3 is TGTGCCAGTAACCTCAGGGGAAACACCGGGGAGCTGTTTTTT.

This clonotype was observed many times. The chain carries TRBV28 and TRBJ2-3, with TRBD2 matching 10 bases. Looked up from germline, CDR1 is MDHEN and CDR2 is SYDVKM. The V and J ends lost 3 bases and 4 bases, in that order; junction bases with no gene match: 10. The CDR3 runs 17 residues. The CDR3 reads CASSFGSSGRAADTQYF. The CDR3 coding sequence is TGTGCCAGCAGTTTCGGGTCCAGCGGGAGGGCCGCAGATACGCAGTATTTT.

This clonotype came up a few times. This chain links TRBV3-1 with TRBJ2-4; perhaps D is TRBD1 or TRBD2 (6 bases each). CDR3 length: 16 residues. V was trimmed by 3 bases and J by 3 bases, leaving 15 bases between them. The germline CDR1 and CDR2 sequences are LGHDT and YNNKEL (reference sequence). The CDR3 protein is CASSQGGYGIKNIQYF. The CDR3 DNA reads as TGTGCCAGCAGCCAGGGGGGCTATGGAATCAAAAACATTCAGTACTTC.

This sequence joins TRBV20-1 and TRBJ2-5, with 10 positions matching TRBD2. V shed 2 bases, J shed 2 bases, and the junction held 11 bases outside the gene matches. The CDR3 runs to 17 residues. The germline V gene has CDR1 DFQATT and CDR2 SNEGSKA (reference sequence). CDR3 nucleotides: TGCAGTGCTAGACCCTTTGCTAGCGGGAGACTACAAGAGACCCAGTACTTC. Translation: CSARPFASGRLQETQYF.

This chain connects TRBV7-9 to TRBJ2-4, with TRBD1 matching 8 bases. V was pared by 4 bases and J by 8 bases, with 4 bases of the junction left unmatched. Germline loops: CDR1 SEHNR, CDR2 FQNEAQ (reference sequence). This CDR3 has 13 residues. The CDR3 DNA follows: TGTGCCAGCAGCTCAGGGGGCGAGGACATTCAGTACTTC. It yields the protein CASSSGGEDIQYF.